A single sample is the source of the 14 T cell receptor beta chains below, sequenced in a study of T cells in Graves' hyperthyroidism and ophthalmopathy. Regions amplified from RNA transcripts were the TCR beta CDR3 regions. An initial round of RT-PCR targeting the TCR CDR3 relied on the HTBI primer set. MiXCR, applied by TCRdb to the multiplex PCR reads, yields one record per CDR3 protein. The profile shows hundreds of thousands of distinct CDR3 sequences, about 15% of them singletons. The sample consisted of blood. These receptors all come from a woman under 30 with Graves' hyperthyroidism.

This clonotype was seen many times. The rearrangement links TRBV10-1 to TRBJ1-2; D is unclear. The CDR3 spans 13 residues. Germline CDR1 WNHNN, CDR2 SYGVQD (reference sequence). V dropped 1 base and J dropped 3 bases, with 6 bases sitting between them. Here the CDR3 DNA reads TGCGCCAGCAGTGAGTACCGAGACTATGGCTACACCTTC. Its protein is CASSEYRDYGYTF.

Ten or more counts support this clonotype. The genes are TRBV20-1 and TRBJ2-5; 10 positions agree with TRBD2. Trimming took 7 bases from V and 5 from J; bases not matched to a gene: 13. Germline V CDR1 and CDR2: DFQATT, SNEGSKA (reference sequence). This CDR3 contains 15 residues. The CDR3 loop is CSGWVAGGNRETQYF. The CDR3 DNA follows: TGCAGTGGTTGGGTAGCGGGAGGAAATAGGGAGACCCAGTACTTC.

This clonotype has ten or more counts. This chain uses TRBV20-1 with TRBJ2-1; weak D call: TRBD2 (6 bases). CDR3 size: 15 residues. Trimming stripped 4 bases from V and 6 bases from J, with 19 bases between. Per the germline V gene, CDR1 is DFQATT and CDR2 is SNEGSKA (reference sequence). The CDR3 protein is CSANHRETVSNEQFF. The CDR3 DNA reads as TGCAGTGCTAACCACCGGGAGACAGTCTCCAATGAGCAGTTCTTC.

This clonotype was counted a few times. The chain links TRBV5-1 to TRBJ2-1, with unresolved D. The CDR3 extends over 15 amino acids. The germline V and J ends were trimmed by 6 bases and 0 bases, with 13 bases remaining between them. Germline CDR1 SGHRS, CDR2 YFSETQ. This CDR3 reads CASKVAISSYNEQFF. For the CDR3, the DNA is TGCGCCAGCAAAGTCGCCATTAGCTCCTACAATGAGCAGTTCTTC.

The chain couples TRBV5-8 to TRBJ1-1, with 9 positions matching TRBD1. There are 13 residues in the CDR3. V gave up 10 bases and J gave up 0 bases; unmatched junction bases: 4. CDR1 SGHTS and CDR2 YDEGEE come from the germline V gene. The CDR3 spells CAGTGPMNTEAFF. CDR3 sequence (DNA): TGTGCCGGGACAGGGCCTATGAACACTGAAGCTTTCTTT.

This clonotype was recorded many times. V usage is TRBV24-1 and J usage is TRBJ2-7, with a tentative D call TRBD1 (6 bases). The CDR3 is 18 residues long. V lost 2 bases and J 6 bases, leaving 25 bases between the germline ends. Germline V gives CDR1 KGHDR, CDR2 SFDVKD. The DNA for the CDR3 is TGTGCCACCAGTGATTCTATATTCCGGGACGGACAGAGGGGCGAGCAGTACTTC. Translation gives CATSDSIFRDGQRGEQYF.

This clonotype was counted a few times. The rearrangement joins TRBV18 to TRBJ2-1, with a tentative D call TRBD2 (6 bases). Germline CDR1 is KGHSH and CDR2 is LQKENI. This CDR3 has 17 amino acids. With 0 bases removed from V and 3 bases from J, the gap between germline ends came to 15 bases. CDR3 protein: CASSPPIGTQLYNEQFF. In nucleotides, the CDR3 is TGTGCCAGCTCACCACCGATAGGGACTCAACTCTACAATGAGCAGTTCTTC. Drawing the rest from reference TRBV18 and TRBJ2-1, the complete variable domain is NAGVMQNPRHLVRRRGQEARLRCSPMKGHSHVYWYRQLPEEGLKFMVYLQKENIIDESGMPKERFSAEFPKEGPSILRIQQVVRGDSAAYFCASSPPIGTQLYNEQFFGPGTRLTVL.

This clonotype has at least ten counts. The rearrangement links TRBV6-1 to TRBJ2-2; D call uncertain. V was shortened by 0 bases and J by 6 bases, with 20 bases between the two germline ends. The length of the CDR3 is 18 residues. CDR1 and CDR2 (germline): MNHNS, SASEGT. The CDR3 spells CASSEALHRRAFAGELFF. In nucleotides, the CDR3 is TGTGCCAGCAGTGAAGCGCTTCATCGTAGAGCGTTCGCCGGGGAGCTGTTTTTT.

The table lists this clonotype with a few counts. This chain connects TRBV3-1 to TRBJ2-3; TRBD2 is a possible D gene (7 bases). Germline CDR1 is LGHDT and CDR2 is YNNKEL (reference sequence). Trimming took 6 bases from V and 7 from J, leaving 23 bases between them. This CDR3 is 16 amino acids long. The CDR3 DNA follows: TGTGCCAGCAGATCGGGGGCTAGCGGTAGGGAGAATACGCAGTATTTT. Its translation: CASRSGASGRENTQYF.

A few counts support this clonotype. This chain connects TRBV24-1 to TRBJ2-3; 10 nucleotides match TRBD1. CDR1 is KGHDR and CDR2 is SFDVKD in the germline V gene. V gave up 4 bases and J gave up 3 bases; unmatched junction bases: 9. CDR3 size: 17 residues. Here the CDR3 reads CATSDRPPGQGTDTQYF. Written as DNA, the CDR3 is TGTGCCACCAGTGACCGACCCCCGGGACAGGGGACAGATACGCAGTATTTT.

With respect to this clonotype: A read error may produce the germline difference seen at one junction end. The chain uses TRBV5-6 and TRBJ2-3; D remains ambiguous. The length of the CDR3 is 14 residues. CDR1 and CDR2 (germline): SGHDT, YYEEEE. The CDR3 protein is CAGSSLGRTDTQYF. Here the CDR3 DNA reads TGTGCCGGCAGCTCCCTCGGCCGCACAGATACGCAGTATTTT.

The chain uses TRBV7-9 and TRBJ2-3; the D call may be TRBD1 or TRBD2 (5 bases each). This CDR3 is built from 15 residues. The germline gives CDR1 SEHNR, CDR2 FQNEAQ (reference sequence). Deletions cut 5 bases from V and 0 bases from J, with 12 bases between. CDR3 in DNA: TGTGCCAGCAGCCCGGGACCGACAAGCACAGATACGCAGTATTTT. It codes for CASSPGPTSTDTQYF. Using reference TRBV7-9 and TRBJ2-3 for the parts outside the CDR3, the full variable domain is DTGVSQNPRHKITKRGQNVTFRCDPISEHNRLYWYRQTLGQGPEFLTYFQNEAQLEKSRLLSDRFSAERPKGSFSTLEIQRTEQGDSAMYLCASSPGPTSTDTQYFGPGTRLTVL.

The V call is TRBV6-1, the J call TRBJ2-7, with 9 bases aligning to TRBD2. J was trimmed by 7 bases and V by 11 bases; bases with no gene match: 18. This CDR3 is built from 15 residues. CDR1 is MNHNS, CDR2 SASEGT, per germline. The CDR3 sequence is CAGAQGGLAGREQYF. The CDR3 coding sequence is TGTGCCGGCGCCCAGGGGGGCCTAGCGGGAAGAGAGCAGTACTTC.

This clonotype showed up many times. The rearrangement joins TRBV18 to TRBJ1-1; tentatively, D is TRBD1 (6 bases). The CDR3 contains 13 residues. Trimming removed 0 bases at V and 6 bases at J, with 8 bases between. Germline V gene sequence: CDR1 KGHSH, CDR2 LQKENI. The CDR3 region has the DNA TGTGCCAGCTCACCACCCGGGGGCGCTGAAGCTTTCTTT. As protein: CASSPPGGAEAFF. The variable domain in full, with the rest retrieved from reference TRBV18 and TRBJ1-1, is NAGVMQNPRHLVRRRGQEARLRCSPMKGHSHVYWYRQLPEEGLKFMVYLQKENIIDESGMPKERFSAEFPKEGPSILRIQQVVRGDSAAYFCASSPPGGAEAFFGQGTRLTVV.